These 16 T cell receptor beta chains share one sample of origin, sequenced in a study of early T cells in non-severe SARS-CoV-2 infection. MiXCR, run by TCRdb on the 5' RACE reads, gives a single entry per CDR3 protein. Of tens of thousands of distinct CDR3 sequences listed, roughly 15% were seen once; the top ten hold roughly 3.7%. Source: whole blood, taken at baseline. The source is an adult who was a healthcare worker with PCR-confirmed SARS-CoV-2 infection or an uninfected control (not recorded which).

This clonotype has a count of ten or more. CDR3 DNA: TGTGCCAGCAGCTCGGACAGGGGGCTCGCTTTGGATAATTCACCCCTCCACTTT. It translates to CASSSDRGLALDNSPLHF. The chain uses TRBV7-8 and TRBJ1-6; 11 bases line up with TRBD1. Unmatched junction bases numbered 10, after V lost 4 bases and J lost 5 bases. The CDR3 consists of 18 residues. CDR1 and CDR2 (germline): SGHVS, FQNEAQ.

There are many counts of this clonotype. The rearrangement links TRBV6-6 to TRBJ1-5; D not certain. CDR3 size: 12 residues. V lost 4 bases and J lost 3, with 4 bases in between. Germline V gene lookup returns CDR1 MNHNY and CDR2 SVGAGI (reference sequence). The CDR3 region is CASSSFNQPQHF. The CDR3 DNA is TGTGCCAGCAGTTCCTTCAATCAGCCCCAGCATTTT.

This sequence joins TRBV28 and TRBJ2-4; 7 bases match TRBD2. With 3 bases clipped from V and 1 base from J, the junction kept 3 bases outside the gene matches. CDR3 length equals 15 residues. Germline V gene lookup returns CDR1 MDHEN and CDR2 SYDVKM. In DNA form, the CDR3 reads TGTGCCAGCAGTTTCCGGGAGGCGGCCAAAAACATTCAGTACTTC. Translation: CASSFREAAKNIQYF.

This clonotype has only a few counts. The chain recombines TRBV7-2 with TRBJ2-7, with unresolved D. V was clipped by 3 bases and J by 7 bases, with 19 bases between them. This CDR3 comprises 15 residues. Germline V CDR1 and CDR2: SGHTA, FQGNSA. Here the CDR3 DNA reads TGTGCCAGCAGCTTTTCTTACGGAGAGGCGTTGGAGCAGTACTTC. This sequence encodes CASSFSYGEALEQYF.

Many counts were recorded for this clonotype. The chain couples TRBV7-6 to TRBJ2-2; 13 nucleotides agree with TRBD2. V was clipped by 3 bases and J by 5 bases; unmatched bases: 3. This CDR3 is 16 amino acids long. Germline V gives CDR1 SGHVS, CDR2 FNYEAQ. CDR3 bases: TGTGCCAGCAGCTTGGGACTAGCGGGAATGACCGGGGAGCTGTTTTTT. Its protein product is CASSLGLAGMTGELFF.

This clonotype was observed a few times. This chain uses TRBV12-3 or TRBV12-4 with TRBJ2-7; TRBD1 agrees at 8 bases. The V gene end was trimmed by 7 bases and the J gene end by 5 bases; junction bases not matched to a gene: 7. The CDR3 totals 13 residues. The CDR3 spells CASTRTGINEQYF. CDR3 nucleotides: TGTGCCAGCACCCGGACAGGGATCAACGAGCAGTACTTC.

This clonotype turned up a few times. This chain uses TRBV29-1 with TRBJ2-7, with D perhaps TRBD2 (6 bases). This CDR3 contains 14 residues. The germline gives CDR1 SQVTM, CDR2 ANQGSEA. Trimming stripped 2 bases from V and 7 bases from J, with 18 bases between. CDR3 nucleotides: TGCAGCGTTGAAAAGGGACGGGGGACGCAGGAGCAGTACTTC. Protein sequence: CSVEKGRGTQEQYF.

There are a few counts of this clonotype. The chain carries TRBV11-1 and TRBJ2-5; TRBD2 agrees at 9 bases. Germline loops: CDR1 SGHAT, CDR2 FQDESV (reference sequence). V dropped 5 bases and J dropped 2; count of bases not matched to a gene: 9. This CDR3 is built from 16 residues. The CDR3 here is CASSPRLAETQETQYF. Here the CDR3 DNA reads TGTGCCAGCAGCCCCCGACTAGCGGAAACTCAAGAGACCCAGTACTTC. The complete variable domain, with remaining parts taken from reference TRBV11-1 and TRBJ2-5, reads EAEVAQSPRYKITEKSQAVAFWCDPISGHATLYWYRQILGQGPELLVQFQDESVVDDSQLPKDRFSAERLKGVDSTLKIQPAELGDSAMYLCASSPRLAETQETQYFGPGTRLLVL.

This rearrangement joins TRBV3-1 to TRBJ2-7, with 11 bases lining up with TRBD1. Trimming cost V 11 bases and J 3 bases; bases outside gene matches: 3. In germline, CDR1 is LGHDT, CDR2 YNNKEL (reference sequence). The CDR3 runs to 12 residues. The CDR3 DNA follows: TGTGCCGCCGGGACAGGGGGCTACGAGCAGTACTTC. Amino acid sequence: CAAGTGGYEQYF.

This clonotype showed up just a few times. V usage is TRBV6-5 and J usage is TRBJ1-5, with D maybe TRBD1 (5 bases). The V and J ends lost 2 bases and 7 bases respectively, with 12 bases between them. Germline CDR1 reads MNHEY; CDR2 reads SVGAGI. CDR3 size: 14 residues. The CDR3 nucleotides are TGTGCCAGCAGTTACACAGGACAAGGACAGCCCCAGCATTTT. Protein: CASSYTGQGQPQHF.

This clonotype was recorded many times. The chain couples TRBV7-2 to TRBJ1-1, with D uncertain. Germline CDR1 is SGHTA and CDR2 is FQGNSA. This CDR3 contains 13 residues. With 5 bases removed from V and 0 bases from J, the gap between germline ends came to 7 bases. Written as DNA, the CDR3 is TGTGCCAGCAGCCCATACCTGAACACTGAAGCTTTCTTT. Translating gives CASSPYLNTEAFF.

This clonotype occurred a few times. This chain connects TRBV5-6 to TRBJ2-7, with 7 bases identical to TRBD1. CDR1 SGHDT and CDR2 YYEEEE come from the germline V gene. The V and J ends lost 3 bases and 3 bases, in that order; junction bases with no gene match: 9. CDR3 length: 15 residues. CDR3 sequence: CASSSTGTAYYEQYF. The CDR3 nucleotides read TGTGCCAGCAGCTCGACCGGGACAGCATACTACGAGCAGTACTTC. Full variable domain (missing parts from reference TRBV5-6 and TRBJ2-7): DAGVTQSPTHLIKTRGQQVTLRCSPKSGHDTVSWYQQALGQGPQFIFQYYEEEERQRGNFPDRFSGHQFPNYSSELNVNALLLGDSALYLCASSSTGTAYYEQYFGPGTRLTVT.

CDR3 amino acids: CASSEVLRGNSGNTIYF. CDR3 DNA: TGTGCCAGCAGTGAAGTGTTAAGGGGCAACTCTGGAAACACCATATATTTT. The chain couples TRBV2 to TRBJ1-3; tentatively, D is TRBD1 (5 bases). The V and J ends lost 1 base and 0 bases respectively, with 13 bases between them. This CDR3 spans 17 amino acids. The V gene's germline CDR1 is SNHLY and CDR2 FYNNEI.

Only a few counts were recorded for this clonotype. The V call is TRBV29-1, the J call TRBJ1-5, with D unresolved. Germline CDR1 is SQVTM and CDR2 is ANQGSEA. The V and J ends lost 4 bases and 7 bases respectively, with 14 bases between them. The CDR3 runs to 13 residues. Here the CDR3 DNA reads TGCAGCGTTGGGCAAGACTGGCGGCAGCCCCAGCATTTT. It is translated as CSVGQDWRQPQHF.

This clonotype was counted only a few times. This rearrangement joins TRBV19 to TRBJ1-5; possible D gene TRBD1, 6 bases. Deletions cut 1 base from V and 4 bases from J, with 8 bases between. CDR1 is LNHDA and CDR2 is SQIVND in the germline V gene (reference sequence). The CDR3 consists of 14 residues. CDR3 DNA sequence: TGTGCCAGTAGTATAGTTAGGGGGAATCAGCCCCAGCATTTT. Translating it yields CASSIVRGNQPQHF. The whole variable domain, remainder taken from reference TRBV19 and TRBJ1-5, is DGGITQSPKYLFRKEGQNVTLSCEQNLNHDAMYWYRQDPGQGLRLIYYSQIVNDFQKGDIAEGYSVSREKKESFPLTVTSAQKNPTAFYLCASSIVRGNQPQHFGDGTRLSIL.

This clonotype was observed a few times. The chain uses TRBV4-2 and TRBJ2-7; TRBD2 agrees at 10 bases. In germline, CDR1 is LGHNA, CDR2 YNFKEQ. V dropped 2 bases and J dropped 2; count of bases not matched to a gene: 6. The CDR3 loop spans 16 amino acids. This chain's CDR3 is CASSQLLGTSAYEQYF. The CDR3 bases are TGTGCCAGCAGCCAACTTTTGGGGACTAGCGCCTACGAGCAGTACTTC.